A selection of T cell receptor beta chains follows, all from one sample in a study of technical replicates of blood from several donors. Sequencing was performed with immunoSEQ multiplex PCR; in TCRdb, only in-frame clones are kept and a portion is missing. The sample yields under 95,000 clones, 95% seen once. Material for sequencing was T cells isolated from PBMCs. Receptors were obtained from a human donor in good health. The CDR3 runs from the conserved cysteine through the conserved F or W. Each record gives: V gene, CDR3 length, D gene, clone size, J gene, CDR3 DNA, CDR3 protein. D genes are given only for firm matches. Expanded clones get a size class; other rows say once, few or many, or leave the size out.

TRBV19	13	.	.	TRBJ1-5	TGTGCCAGTCAAAAACGGGACAATCAGCCCCAGCATTTT	CASQKRDNQPQHF
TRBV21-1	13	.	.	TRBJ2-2	TGTGCCAAACCCAGCGCGAACACCGGGGAGCTGTTTTTT	CAKPSANTGELFF
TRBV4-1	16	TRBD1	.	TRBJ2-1	TGCGCCAGCAGCCAAGAACCGGGACAGGGCTACAATGAGCAGTTCTTC	CASSQEPGQGYNEQFF
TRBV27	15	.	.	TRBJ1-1	TGTGCCAGCAGTTTATCGACAGCAATGAACACTGAAGCTTTCTTT	CASSLSTAMNTEAFF
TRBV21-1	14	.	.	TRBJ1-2	TGTGCCAGCAGCAAAGGACTCTATCTCTATGGCTACACCTTC	CASSKGLYLYGYTF
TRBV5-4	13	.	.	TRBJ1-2	TGTGCCAGCAGCTTTGCGGCGGCGTTTGGCTACACCTTC	CASSFAAAFGYTF
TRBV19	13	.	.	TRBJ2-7	TGTGCCAGTAGTTGGGCAGGTGGCTACGAGCAGTACTTC	CASSWAGGYEQYF
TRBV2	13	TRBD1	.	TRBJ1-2	TGTGCCAGCAGTCCGACAGGGGAGAGTGGCTACACCTTC	CASSPTGESGYTF
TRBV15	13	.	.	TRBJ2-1	TGTGCCACCAGCAGCCGGGGATTCAATGAGCAGTTCTTC	CATSSRGFNEQFF
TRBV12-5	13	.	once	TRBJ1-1	TGTGCTACCTCGCGGGCCGAGGACACTGAAGCTTTCTTT	CATSRAEDTEAFF
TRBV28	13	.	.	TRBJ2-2	TGTGCCAGCAGTTTCCAGGTCACCGGGGAGCTGTTTTTT	CASSFQVTGELFF
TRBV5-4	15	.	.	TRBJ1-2	TGTGCCAGCAGTAGGGGGACGCCGTCTAACTATGGCTACACCTTC	CASSRGTPSNYGYTF
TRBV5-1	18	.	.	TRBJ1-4	TGCGCCAGCAGCTTGGGACAGTCCTCCATAGCTTCTAATGAAAAACTGTTTTTT	CASSLGQSSIASNEKLFF
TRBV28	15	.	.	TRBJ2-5	TGTGCCAGCAGCCGCGACAGACAGTACCAAGAGACCCAGTACTTC	CASSRDRQYQETQYF
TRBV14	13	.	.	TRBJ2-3	TGTGCCAGCAGCCAAGATCAGTGGTATACGCAGTATTTT	CASSQDQWYTQYF
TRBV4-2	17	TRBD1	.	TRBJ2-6	TGTGCCAGCAGCCCGGGACAGGGGGCCTCTGGGGCCAACGTCCTGACTTTC	CASSPGQGASGANVLTF
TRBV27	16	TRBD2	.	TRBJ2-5	TGTGCCAGCAGTCCCGGGGAGGGGACTAATCAAGAGACCCAGTACTTC	CASSPGEGTNQETQYF
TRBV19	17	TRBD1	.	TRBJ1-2	TGTGCCAGTAGTATGCCGGGACAGGGAAAAGGAATCTACGGCTACACCTTC	CASSMPGQGKGIYGYTF
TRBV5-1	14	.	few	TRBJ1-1	TGCGCCAGCAGCGACCGAGCAGGGAACACTGAAGCTTTCTTT	CASSDRAGNTEAFF
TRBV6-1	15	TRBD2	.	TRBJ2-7	TGTGCCAGCATGGAGCTCGCGGGAGCAATCCGCGAGCAGTACTTC	CASMELAGAIREQYF
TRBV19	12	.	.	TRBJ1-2	TGTGCCAGTAGTAGGTGGGGGGGAGGCTACACCTTC	CASSRWGGGYTF
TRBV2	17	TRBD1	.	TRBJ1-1	TGTGCCAGCAGCTTAAACATTCCAGGGGGCCTGAACACTGAAGCTTTCTTT	CASSLNIPGGLNTEAFF
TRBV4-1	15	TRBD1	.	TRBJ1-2	TGCGCCAGCAGCCTCGGACAGGGCTCAAACTATGGCTACACCTTC	CASSLGQGSNYGYTF
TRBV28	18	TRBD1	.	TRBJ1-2	TGTGCCAGCAGTTTAGGTTGGGCAGGGGGCGAAGCTAACTATGGCTACACCTTC	CASSLGWAGGEANYGYTF
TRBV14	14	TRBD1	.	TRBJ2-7	TGTGCCAGCAAGGGACAGGGGGCGCTTCGGGAGCAGTACTTC	CASKGQGALREQYF
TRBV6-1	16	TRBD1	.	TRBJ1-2	TGTGCCAGCAGTGAAGGAGACAGGGGGCGAGCTCTTGGCTACACCTTC	CASSEGDRGRALGYTF
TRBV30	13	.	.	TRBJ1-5	TGTGCCTGGGGTCGGGAGGCAAATCAGCCCCAGCATTTT	CAWGREANQPQHF
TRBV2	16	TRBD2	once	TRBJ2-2	TGTGCCAGTTACATACCAGCCGGGAGGGCCGCCGGGGAGCTGTTTTTT	CASYIPAGRAAGELFF
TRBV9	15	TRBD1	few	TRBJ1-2	TGTGCCAGCAGCTCAGGGACAGGGGATAGCTATGGCTACACCTTC	CASSSGTGDSYGYTF
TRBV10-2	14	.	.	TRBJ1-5	TGCGCCAGCAGTTATGGGGGCGGCAATCAGCCCCAGCATTTT	CASSYGGGNQPQHF
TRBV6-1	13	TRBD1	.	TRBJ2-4	TGTGCCAGCATTATTACAGGGGGGAACATTCAGTACTTC	CASIITGGNIQYF
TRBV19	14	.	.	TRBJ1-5	TGTGCCAGTGTCGGTTGGGCTCCCGATCAGCCCCAGCATTTT	CASVGWAPDQPQHF
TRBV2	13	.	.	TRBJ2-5	TGTGCCAGCAGTGCCACAGATGTAGAGACCCAGTACTTC	CASSATDVETQYF
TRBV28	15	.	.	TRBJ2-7	TGTGCCAGCAGTCTATATTCGGCAGGGTCCCACGAGCAGTACTTC	CASSLYSAGSHEQYF
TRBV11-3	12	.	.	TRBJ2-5	TGTGCCAGCAGCTTGGCCAGGGAGACCCAGTACTTC	CASSLARETQYF
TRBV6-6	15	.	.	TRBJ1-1	TGTGCCAGCAGCTCATATACTCCAGGGTCCACTGAAGCTTTCTTT	CASSSYTPGSTEAFF
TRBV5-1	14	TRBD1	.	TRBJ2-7	TGCGCCAGCAGTTTTGACAGGGGGACCTACGAGCAGTACTTC	CASSFDRGTYEQYF
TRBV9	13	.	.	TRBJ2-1	TGTGCCAGCAGCGTAGGACTGGCGGATGAGCAGTTCTTC	CASSVGLADEQFF
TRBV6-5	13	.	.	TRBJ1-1	TGTGCCAGCAGTTACCGGTCAGGGTTCGGAGCTTTCTTT	CASSYRSGFGAFF
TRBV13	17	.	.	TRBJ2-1	TGTGCCAGCAGCCTCCAGCTTCGTAGCGGCCCTTACAATGAGCAGTTCTTC	CASSLQLRSGPYNEQFF
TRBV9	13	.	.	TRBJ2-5	TGTGCCAGCAGCGTAGCTCCTCAAGAGACCCAGTACTTC	CASSVAPQETQYF
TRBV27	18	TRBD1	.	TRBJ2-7	TGTGCCAGCAGCCAATTCGGGGGACAGGCAACCTTCTCCTACGAGCAGTACTTC	CASSQFGGQATFSYEQYF
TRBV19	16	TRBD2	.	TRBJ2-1	TGTGCCAGTAGTATAGGATGGAGCGGGAGTATTTATGAGCAGTTCTTC	CASSIGWSGSIYEQFF
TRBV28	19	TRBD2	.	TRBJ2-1	TGTGCCAGCAGTTTACTCAGCGTCCGGCGGGAGTCAATGTACAATGAGCAGTTCTTC	CASSLLSVRRESMYNEQFF
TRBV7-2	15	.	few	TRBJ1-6	TGTGCCAGCAGCTTAGTTGGGGGGAACGATTCACCCCTCCACTTT	CASSLVGGNDSPLHF
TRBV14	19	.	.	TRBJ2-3	TGTGCCAGCAGCCAAGATCACCAGCGGGCCATACAACGGGCAGATACGCAGTATTTT	CASSQDHQRAIQRADTQYF
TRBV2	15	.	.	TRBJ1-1	TGTGCCAGCAGTGAAGCGCTTCAAGGGAGCACTGAAGCTTTCTTT	CASSEALQGSTEAFF
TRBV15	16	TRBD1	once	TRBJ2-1	TGTGCCACCAGTAGAGGGACAGGAAGCTCCTACAATGAGCAGTTCTTC	CATSRGTGSSYNEQFF
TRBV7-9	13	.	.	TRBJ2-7	TGTGCCAGCAGCCGTACAGGGACCTACGAGCAGTACTTC	CASSRTGTYEQYF
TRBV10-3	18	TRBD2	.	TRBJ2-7	TGTGCCATCAGGCCCGGGGGGGGCCGTAGCGAGTTCTTCGACGAGCAGTACTTC	CAIRPGGGRSEFFDEQYF
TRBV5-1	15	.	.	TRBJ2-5	TGCGCCAGCAGCATCGCCGGGACTGCCTCGGAGACCCAGTACTTC	CASSIAGTASETQYF
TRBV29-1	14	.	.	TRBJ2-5	TGCAGCGTTACTCGTGAGCGGGTTAAAGAGACCCAGTACTTC	CSVTRERVKETQYF
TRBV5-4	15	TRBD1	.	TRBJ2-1	TGTGCCAGCAGCTTTGGACAGGGGGTAAACAATGAGCAGTTCTTC	CASSFGQGVNNEQFF